These 25 T cell receptor beta chains were sequenced from one sample in a study of cytomegalovirus exposure and HLA in healthy donors. PCR amplification relied on 60 Vbeta primers (plus 13 Jbeta primers). Sequencing was performed with immunoSEQ multiplex PCR; in TCRdb, only in-frame clones are kept and a portion is missing. This table holds some 170,000 clones, approximately 79% found once. Sequencing was done on a sample of PBMCs. The receptors shown here come from a man aged 35 to 55 in good health and CMV-seropositive.

This clone was detected only a few times. This chain connects TRBV19 to TRBJ2-3, with TRBD2 matching over 9 bases. The CDR3 contains 16 residues. J gave up 1 base and V 6 bases, and 8 bases lay outside the gene matches. Germline lookup yields CDR1 LNHDA and CDR2 SQIVND (reference sequence). CDR3 residues: CASSPGRTSGTDTQYF. In DNA form, the CDR3 reads TGTGCCAGTAGCCCAGGCCGGACTAGCGGCACAGATACGCAGTATTTT.

The rearrangement links TRBV18 to TRBJ1-4; the D gene is possibly TRBD1 (6 bases). This CDR3 contains 15 residues. Germline lookup yields CDR1 KGHSH and CDR2 LQKENI. With 2 bases removed from V and 13 bases from J, the gap between germline ends came to 20 bases. As DNA, the CDR3 is TGTGCCAGCTCACCAGCCCGGGACACGTCGAGGAGACTGTTTTTT. Its translation: CASSPARDTSRRLFF. Based on the CDR3 plus reference TRBV18 and TRBJ1-4, the full variable domain is NAGVMQNPRHLVRRRGQEARLRCSPMKGHSHVYWYRQLPEEGLKFMVYLQKENIIDESGMPKERFSAEFPKEGPSILRIQQVVRGDSAAYFCASSPARDTSRRLFFGSGTQLSVL.

The chain uses TRBV28 and TRBJ1-2, with 12 bases fitting TRBD1. V dropped 2 bases and J dropped 3; count of bases not matched to a gene: 13. CDR3 length: 19 residues. Germline V gene sequence: CDR1 MDHEN, CDR2 SYDVKM. The CDR3 reads CASSLAGVGTGGADYGYTF. The CDR3 DNA is TGTGCCAGCAGTTTAGCGGGGGTTGGGACAGGGGGCGCAGACTATGGCTACACCTTC.

The genes are TRBV14 and TRBJ2-7; 9 nucleotides line up with TRBD1. Trimming took 2 bases from V and 4 from J; bases not matched to a gene: 9. This CDR3 comprises 16 residues. Germline V CDR1 and CDR2: SGHDN, FVKESK. The CDR3 reads CASSQNMGQGSYEQYF. The CDR3 nucleotides read TGTGCCAGCAGCCAAAATATGGGACAGGGTTCATACGAGCAGTACTTC.

The J gene is TRBJ2-5, the V gene TRBV28, with D perhaps TRBD2 (6 bases). CDR3 length: 15 residues. V was cut by 5 bases and J by 1 base, with 14 bases left in between. Per germline, CDR1 MDHEN and CDR2 SYDVKM. Written as DNA, the CDR3 is TGTGCCAGCAGTCCAATCCTAGCGTCCCAAGAGACCCAGTACTTC. Its protein is CASSPILASQETQYF.

The genes are TRBV10-3 and TRBJ2-1; TRBD2 agrees at 11 bases. The CDR3 totals 15 residues. V lost 7 bases and J lost 12; bases outside the gene matches: 14. Germline V gene data show CDR1 as ENHRY and CDR2 as SYGVKD. The CDR3 DNA reads as TGTGCCATCACCAAAGGGACTAGCGGAGGGGGCTCGCAGTTCTTC. Its protein is CAITKGTSGGGSQFF.

A few counts support this clone. The chain links TRBV18 to TRBJ2-7, with 9 bases fitting TRBD2. This CDR3 has 17 amino acids. V lost 5 bases and J lost 3; bases outside the gene matches: 14. Looked up from germline, CDR1 is KGHSH and CDR2 is LQKENI. CDR3 region: CASSITGTSRYGYEQYF. The CDR3 region has the DNA TGTGCCAGCTCAATTACCGGGACTAGCAGATATGGCTACGAGCAGTACTTC.

This chain connects TRBV9 to TRBJ2-7, with a possible D match to TRBD1 (6 bases). The CDR3 consists of 15 residues. V lost 6 bases to trimming and J lost 3 bases, with 19 bases between them. CDR1 is SGDLS, CDR2 YYNGEE, per germline. As DNA, the CDR3 is TGTGCCAGCATCCCAGGGGACGACGCGATCTACGAGCAGTACTTC. Translating it yields CASIPGDDAIYEQYF.

The V call is TRBV19, the J call TRBJ2-3; 11 bases align to TRBD2. This CDR3 is built from 18 residues. Germline V gives CDR1 LNHDA, CDR2 SQIVND (reference sequence). Germline trimming cut 5 bases from V and 3 bases from J; bases unmatched to any gene: 13. This CDR3 reads CASSPRIAGGPSTDTQYF. The CDR3 DNA reads as TGTGCCAGTAGTCCTCGCATAGCGGGAGGGCCCTCGACAGATACGCAGTATTTT. Filled out from reference TRBV19 and TRBJ2-3, the complete variable domain reads DGGITQSPKYLFRKEGQNVTLSCEQNLNHDAMYWYRQDPGQGLRLIYYSQIVNDFQKGDIAEGYSVSREKKESFPLTVTSAQKNPTAFYLCASSPRIAGGPSTDTQYFGPGTRLTVL.

Only one count was recorded for this clone. V gene TRBV4-1 combines with J gene TRBJ2-2, with TRBD1 as a possible D gene (5 bases). Germline V CDR1 and CDR2: MGHRA, YSYEKL. With 2 bases removed from V and 4 bases from J, the gap between germline ends came to 11 bases. The CDR3 has 15 residues. This CDR3 reads CASSQTGQATGELFF. The CDR3 nucleotides read TGCGCCAGCAGCCAAACAGGACAAGCCACCGGGGAGCTGTTTTTT.

The V gene is TRBV6-1, the J gene TRBJ2-4, with 9 bases matching TRBD1. The CDR3 runs to 17 residues. Trimming at V came to 3 bases and at J to 2 bases, leaving 8 bases not matched to a gene. The germline CDR1 and CDR2 sequences are MNHNS and SASEGT. The CDR3, as DNA: TGTGCCAGCAGTGATCACAGGGGGCAGGAAACCAAAAACATTCAGTACTTC. It is translated as CASSDHRGQETKNIQYF.

The chain has TRBV4-2 and TRBJ2-5; D is undetermined. The tail of the sequence fits TRBJ2-7 better, so the J call may be wrong. Germline V CDR1 and CDR2: LGHNA, YNFKEQ. The CDR3 runs 13 residues. The chain's CDR3 is CASSQGNTYEQYF. CDR3 coding DNA: TGTGCCAGCAGCCAAGGTAATACCTACGAGCAGTACTTC.

This clone was detected only a few times. The gene calls are TRBV2 and TRBJ2-1; 8 nucleotides match TRBD2. The germline CDR1 and CDR2 sequences are SNHLY and FYNNEI. After removal of 1 base from V and 10 bases from J, the junction contained 12 bases not matched to a gene. The CDR3 loop spans 16 amino acids. Here the CDR3 DNA reads TGTGCCAGCAGTGAAGAGGAGCGGGGGCGCCCCCCAGAGCAGTTCTTC. Protein sequence: CASSEEERGRPPEQFF.

The genes are TRBV6-5 and TRBJ1-6, with TRBD1 as a possible D gene (6 bases). Trimming left V 5 bases short and J 10 bases short, with 9 bases between. The length of the CDR3 is 12 residues. Germline V CDR1 and CDR2: MNHEY, SVGAGI. CDR3 amino acids: CASSPRGSPLHF. The CDR3 DNA follows: TGTGCCAGCAGTCCAAGGGGGTCACCCCTCCACTTT.

The CDR3 nucleotides are TGTGCCAGCAGTCCTAGCGGGAGGGTCGACGAGCAGTACTTC. Translation gives CASSPSGRVDEQYF. J is TRBJ2-5 and V is TRBV27; 12 bases line up with TRBD2. TRBJ2-7 matches the DNA end more closely, so the J call is doubtful. The CDR3 has 14 amino acids. Germline values: CDR1 MNHEY, CDR2 SMNVEV (reference sequence).

V gene TRBV19 combines with J gene TRBJ2-6; TRBD1 aligns across 10 bases. V trimming: 9 bases; J trimming: 2 bases; junction bases outside the gene matches: 10. The CDR3 consists of 17 residues. CDR1 and CDR2 from the germline V gene are LNHDA and SQIVND (reference sequence). CDR3 loop: CASTRDRGSTGANVLTF. The CDR3, as DNA: TGTGCCAGCACCCGGGACAGGGGCAGTACTGGGGCCAACGTCCTGACTTTC.

This chain joins TRBV19 and TRBJ2-6, with 11 bases lining up with TRBD1. V lost 10 bases, J lost 0 bases, and 8 bases stayed unmatched. Looked up from germline, CDR1 is LNHDA and CDR2 is SQIVND (reference sequence). The CDR3 is made up of 17 amino acids. The CDR3 is CATSPGTGGSGANVLTF. The DNA of the CDR3 is TGTGCCACCTCCCCCGGGACAGGGGGCTCTGGGGCCAACGTCCTGACTTTC.

This clone was seen a few times. The chain couples TRBV28 to TRBJ1-5; possible D gene TRBD1, 5 bases. The CDR3 runs 15 residues. Germline assignment: CDR1 MDHEN and CDR2 SYDVKM. The V end was cut by 3 bases, the J end by 3 bases, with 12 bases between. CDR3 sequence reads: CASSFPGALNQPQHF. The CDR3 DNA follows: TGTGCCAGCAGTTTCCCTGGGGCCCTCAATCAGCCCCAGCATTTT. Using reference TRBV28 and TRBJ1-5 for the parts outside the CDR3, the full variable domain is DVKVTQSSRYLVKRTGEKVFLECVQDMDHENMFWYRQDPGLGLRLIYFSYDVKMKEKGDIPEGYSVSREKKERFSLILESASTNQTSMYLCASSFPGALNQPQHFGDGTRLSIL.

This chain uses TRBV11-3 with TRBJ2-1, with 15 bases identical to TRBD2. This CDR3 contains 19 residues. CDR1 SGHNT and CDR2 YENEEA come from the germline V gene. With 6 bases clipped from V and 1 base from J, the junction kept 10 bases outside the gene matches. This CDR3 is CASRHQPGLAGGSYNEQFF. The CDR3 nucleotides are TGTGCCAGCAGGCATCAACCGGGACTAGCGGGAGGATCCTACAATGAGCAGTTCTTC.

This clone was seen a handful of times. The J gene is TRBJ2-1, the V gene TRBV10-3; 9 bases map to TRBD2. Germline V lookup: CDR1 ENHRY, CDR2 SYGVKD. The J segment lost 7 bases and the V segment lost 7 bases, leaving 11 bases of the junction unmatched. CDR3 length equals 15 residues. In nucleotides, the CDR3 is TGTGCCATCAACGGAGGTAGCGGGAGAGGAAATGAGCAGTTCTTC. This gives the protein CAINGGSGRGNEQFF.

The V gene is TRBV7-3, the J gene TRBJ2-5; 9 bases agree with TRBD2. This CDR3 has 13 amino acids. The germline V gene has CDR1 SGHTA and CDR2 FQGTGA. V trimming: 6 bases; J trimming: 5 bases; junction bases outside the gene matches: 4. The CDR3: CASSSGSRETQYF. The CDR3 DNA follows: TGTGCCAGCAGTAGCGGGAGCAGGGAGACCCAGTACTTC.

This sequence joins TRBV2 and TRBJ2-3; D gene unclear. The germline V and J ends were trimmed by 4 bases and 0 bases, with 8 bases remaining between them. The CDR3 loop spans 14 amino acids. Germline CDR1 and CDR2: SNHLY and FYNNEI. CDR3 amino acids: CASSVATSTDTQYF. Here the CDR3 DNA reads TGTGCCAGCAGTGTTGCAACTAGCACAGATACGCAGTATTTT.

This chain uses TRBV29-1 with TRBJ1-5; 8 bases agree with TRBD1. This CDR3 has 13 residues. CDR1 and CDR2 from the germline V gene are SQVTM and ANQGSEA. Trimming at V came to 5 bases and at J to 7 bases, leaving 7 bases not matched to a gene. The CDR3 DNA sequence: TGCAGCGTTTGGACAGGGTCGGGGCAGCCCCAGCATTTT. This gives the protein CSVWTGSGQPQHF.

V usage is TRBV5-6 and J usage is TRBJ2-3, with D perhaps TRBD1 (5 bases). V was pared by 2 bases and J by 5 bases, with 12 bases between. The CDR3 covers 14 residues. In germline, CDR1 is SGHDT, CDR2 YYEEEE. The CDR3 protein is CASSLKGVGDTQYF. The CDR3 DNA follows: TGTGCCAGCAGCTTAAAAGGGGTCGGAGATACGCAGTATTTT.

This clone was recorded a few times. The genes are TRBV5-1 and TRBJ2-6; possibly TRBD1 for D (5 bases). The length of the CDR3 is 18 residues. The germline gives CDR1 SGHRS, CDR2 YFSETQ. Trimming removed 4 bases at V and 2 bases at J, with 19 bases between. The CDR3 loop reads CASSLVWGLWTGANVLTF. In DNA form, the CDR3 reads TGCGCCAGCAGCCTGGTGTGGGGCCTGTGGACTGGGGCCAACGTCCTGACTTTC. The whole variable domain, remainder taken from reference TRBV5-1 and TRBJ2-6, is KAGVTQTPRYLIKTRGQQVTLSCSPISGHRSVSWYQQTPGQGLQFLFEYFSETQRNKGNFPGRFSGRQFSNSRSEMNVSTLELGDSALYLCASSLVWGLWTGANVLTFGAGSRLTVL.